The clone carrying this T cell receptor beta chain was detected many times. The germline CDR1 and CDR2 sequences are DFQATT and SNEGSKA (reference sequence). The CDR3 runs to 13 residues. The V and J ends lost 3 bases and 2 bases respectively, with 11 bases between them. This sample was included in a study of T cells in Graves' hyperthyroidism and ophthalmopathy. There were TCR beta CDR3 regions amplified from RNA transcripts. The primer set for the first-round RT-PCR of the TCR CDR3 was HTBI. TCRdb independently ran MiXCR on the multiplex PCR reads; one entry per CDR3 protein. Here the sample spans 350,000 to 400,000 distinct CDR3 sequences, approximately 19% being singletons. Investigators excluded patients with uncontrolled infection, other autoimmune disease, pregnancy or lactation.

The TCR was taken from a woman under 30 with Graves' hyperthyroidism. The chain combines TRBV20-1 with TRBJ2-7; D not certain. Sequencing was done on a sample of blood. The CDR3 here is CSASPPGAYEQYF. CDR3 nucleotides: TGCAGTGCTAGCCCTCCGGGTGCCTACGAGCAGTACTTC.